This T cell receptor (beta chain) is drawn from a study of cytomegalovirus exposure and HLA in healthy donors. Looking at the study overall: The same platform was used for the roughly 120 validation repertoires and the roughly 720 first-cohort repertoires, a later analysis reported.

Separation from the approximately 670-subject first cohort characterized the roughly 120-subject validation cohort, to which the donors belonged. Germline CDR1 reads SGDLS; CDR2 reads YYNGEE. V was clipped by 3 bases and J by 5 bases, with 17 bases between them. This CDR3 comprises 15 residues. Profiled with immunoSEQ multiplex PCR; TCRdb holds only in-frame clones, not every one. This sample has about 97,000 clones; about 95% occur once, and the top ten carry roughly 0.9%. As to this clone: What it binds is not known.

Points from the study as a whole: Across donors, most TCRs were seen rarely, yet some public ones were widespread. Cytomegalovirus association was listed for roughly 160 TCR beta chains.

Sample: PBMCs. The chain joins TRBV9 to TRBJ1-2; a weak D match, TRBD1 (5 bases). The origin of this receptor is a woman aged 18-35 years in good health and CMV-seronegative. The CDR3 loop reads CASSAEDTGRYGYTF. CDR3 in DNA: TGTGCCAGCAGCGCCGAGGACACTGGGAGGTATGGCTACACCTTC.